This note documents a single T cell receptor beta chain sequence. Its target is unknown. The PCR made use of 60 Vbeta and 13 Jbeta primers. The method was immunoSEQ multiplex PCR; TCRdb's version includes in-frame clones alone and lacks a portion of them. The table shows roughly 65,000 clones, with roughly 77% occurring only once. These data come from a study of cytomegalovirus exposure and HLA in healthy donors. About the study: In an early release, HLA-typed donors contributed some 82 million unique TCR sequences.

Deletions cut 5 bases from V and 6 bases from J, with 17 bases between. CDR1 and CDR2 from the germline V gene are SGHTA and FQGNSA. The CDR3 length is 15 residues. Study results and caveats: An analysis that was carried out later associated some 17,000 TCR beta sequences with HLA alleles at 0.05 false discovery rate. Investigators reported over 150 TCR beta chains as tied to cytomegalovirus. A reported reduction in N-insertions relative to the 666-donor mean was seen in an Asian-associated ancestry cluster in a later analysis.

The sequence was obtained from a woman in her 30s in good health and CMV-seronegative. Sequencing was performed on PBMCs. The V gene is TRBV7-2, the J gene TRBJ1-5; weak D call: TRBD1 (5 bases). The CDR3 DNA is TGTGCCAGCAGCGCCACCGGGACTTTCTTTCAGCCCCAGCATTTT. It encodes CASSATGTFFQPQHF.